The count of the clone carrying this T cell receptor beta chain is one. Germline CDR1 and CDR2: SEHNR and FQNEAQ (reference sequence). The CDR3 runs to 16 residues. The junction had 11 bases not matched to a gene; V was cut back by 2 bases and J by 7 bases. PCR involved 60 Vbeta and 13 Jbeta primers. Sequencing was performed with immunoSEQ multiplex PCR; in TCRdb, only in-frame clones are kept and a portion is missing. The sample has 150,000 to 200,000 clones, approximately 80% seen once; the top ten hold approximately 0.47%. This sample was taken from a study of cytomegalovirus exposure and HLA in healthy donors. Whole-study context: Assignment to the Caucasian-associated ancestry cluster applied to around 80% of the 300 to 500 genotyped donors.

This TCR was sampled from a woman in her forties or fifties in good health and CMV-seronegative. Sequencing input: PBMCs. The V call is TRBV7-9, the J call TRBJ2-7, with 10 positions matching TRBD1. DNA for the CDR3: TGTGCCAGCAGCTTAATTCCTGGACAGGGGGTCGGGGAGCAGTACTTC. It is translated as CASSLIPGQGVGEQYF.